A selection of T cell receptor beta chains follows, all from one sample in a study of T cells after yellow fever vaccination. From the 5' RACE reads, TCRdb called clonotypes with MiXCR, one entry per CDR3 protein. The sample holds roughly 160,000 distinct CDR3 sequences, 6% to 7.5% seen once. This material consisted of CD4+ T cells sorted from PBMCs, taken 5 days after the first yellow fever vaccination. These receptors came from a man aged 18 to 35 who received the YFV17D yellow fever vaccine. The CDR3 runs from the conserved cysteine through the conserved F or W.

>TRBJ1-2|TRBV18
CASSPGPGGYTF
>TRBJ2-1|TRBV7-3
CASSRGLAAGNEQFF
>TRBJ2-3|TRBV12-3/TRBV12-4
CASSLVGGATDTQYF
>TRBJ1-2|TRBV29-1
CSVQTLDRVPNYGYTF
>TRBJ2-1|TRBV12-3/TRBV12-4
CASSKGGSYNEQFF
>TRBJ1-1|TRBV2
CASLQDLTEAFF
>TRBJ2-1|TRBV4-3
CASSQDRLRDSYNEQFF
>TRBJ1-2|TRBV5-1
CASSSDRGLSYGYTF
>TRBJ2-3|TRBV7-9
CASSYIPWQGAKDTQYF
>TRBJ2-3|TRBV6-1
CASSRTGGNTDTQYF